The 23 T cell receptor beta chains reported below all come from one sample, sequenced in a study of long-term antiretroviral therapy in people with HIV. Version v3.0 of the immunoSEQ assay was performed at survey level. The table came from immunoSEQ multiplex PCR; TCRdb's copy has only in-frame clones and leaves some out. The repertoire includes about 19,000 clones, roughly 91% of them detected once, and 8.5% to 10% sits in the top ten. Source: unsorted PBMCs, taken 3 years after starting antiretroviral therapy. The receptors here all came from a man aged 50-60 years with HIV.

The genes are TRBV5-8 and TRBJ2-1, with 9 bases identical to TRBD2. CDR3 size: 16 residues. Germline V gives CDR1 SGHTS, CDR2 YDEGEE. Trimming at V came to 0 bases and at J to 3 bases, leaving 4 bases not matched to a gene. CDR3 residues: CASSLERGEDYNEQFF. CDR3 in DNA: TGTGCCAGCAGCTTGGAGCGGGGGGAGGACTACAATGAGCAGTTCTTC.

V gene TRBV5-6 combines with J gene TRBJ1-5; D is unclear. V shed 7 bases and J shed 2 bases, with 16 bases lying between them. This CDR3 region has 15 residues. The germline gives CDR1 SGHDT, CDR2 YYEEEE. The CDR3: CASELRSGGNQPQHF. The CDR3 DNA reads TGTGCCAGCGAATTAAGGTCGGGCGGCAATCAGCCCCAGCATTTT.

DNA for the CDR3: TGTGCCAGCAGGATAGACAGTACGAACACTGAAGCTTTCTTT. It translates to CASRIDSTNTEAFF. This chain uses TRBV6-6 with TRBJ1-1; a weak D match, TRBD1 (5 bases). Germline V lookup: CDR1 MNHNY, CDR2 SVGAGI (reference sequence). V gave up 6 bases and J gave up 1 base, with 12 bases separating them. The CDR3 sequence is 14 residues long.

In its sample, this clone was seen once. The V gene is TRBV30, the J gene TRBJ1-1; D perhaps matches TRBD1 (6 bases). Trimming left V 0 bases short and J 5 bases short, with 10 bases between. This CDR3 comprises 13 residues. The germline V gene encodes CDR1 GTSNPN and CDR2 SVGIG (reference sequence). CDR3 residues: CAWSVTGYTEAFF. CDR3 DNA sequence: TGTGCCTGGAGTGTAACAGGGTATACTGAAGCTTTCTTT.

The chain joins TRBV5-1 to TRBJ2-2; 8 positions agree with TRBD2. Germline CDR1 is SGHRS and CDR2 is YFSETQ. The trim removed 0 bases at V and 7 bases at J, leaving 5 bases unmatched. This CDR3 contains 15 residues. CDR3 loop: CASSLAGGADGELFF. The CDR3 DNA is TGCGCCAGCAGCTTGGCCGGGGGGGCTGACGGGGAGCTGTTTTTT.

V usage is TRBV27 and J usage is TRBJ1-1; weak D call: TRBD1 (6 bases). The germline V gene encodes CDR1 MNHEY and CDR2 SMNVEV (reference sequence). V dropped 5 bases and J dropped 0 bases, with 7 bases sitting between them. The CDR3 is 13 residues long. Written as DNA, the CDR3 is TGTGCCAGCAGTAACAGGGTGAACACTGAAGCTTTCTTT. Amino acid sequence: CASSNRVNTEAFF.

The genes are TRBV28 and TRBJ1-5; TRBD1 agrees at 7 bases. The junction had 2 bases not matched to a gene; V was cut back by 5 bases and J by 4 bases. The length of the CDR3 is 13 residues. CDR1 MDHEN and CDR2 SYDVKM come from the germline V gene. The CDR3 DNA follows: TGTGCCAGCAGTACGACAGGGAATCAGCCCCAGCATTTT. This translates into CASSTTGNQPQHF. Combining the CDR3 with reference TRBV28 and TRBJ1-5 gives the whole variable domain DVKVTQSSRYLVKRTGEKVFLECVQDMDHENMFWYRQDPGLGLRLIYFSYDVKMKEKGDIPEGYSVSREKKERFSLILESASTNQTSMYLCASSTTGNQPQHFGDGTRLSIL.

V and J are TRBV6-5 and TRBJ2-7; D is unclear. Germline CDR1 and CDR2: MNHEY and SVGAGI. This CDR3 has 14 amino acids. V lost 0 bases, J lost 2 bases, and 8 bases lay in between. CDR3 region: CASSYSWGPYEQYF. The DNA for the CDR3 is TGTGCCAGCAGTTACTCGTGGGGTCCCTACGAGCAGTACTTC.

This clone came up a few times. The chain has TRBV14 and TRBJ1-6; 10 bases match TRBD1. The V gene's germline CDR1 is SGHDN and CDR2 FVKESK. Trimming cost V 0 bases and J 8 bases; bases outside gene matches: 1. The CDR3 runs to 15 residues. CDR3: CASSQETGGHSPLHF. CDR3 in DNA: TGTGCCAGCAGCCAAGAGACAGGGGGCCATTCACCCCTCCACTTT.

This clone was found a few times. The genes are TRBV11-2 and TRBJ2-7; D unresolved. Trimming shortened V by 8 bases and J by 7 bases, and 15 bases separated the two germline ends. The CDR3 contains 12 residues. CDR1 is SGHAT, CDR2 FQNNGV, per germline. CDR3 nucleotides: TGTGCCAGCCGGAATCTCGCCCAGGAGCAGTACTTC. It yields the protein CASRNLAQEQYF.

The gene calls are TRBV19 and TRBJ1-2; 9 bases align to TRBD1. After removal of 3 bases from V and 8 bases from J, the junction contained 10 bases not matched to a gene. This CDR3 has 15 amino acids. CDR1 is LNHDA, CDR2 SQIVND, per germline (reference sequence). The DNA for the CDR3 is TGTGCCAGTAGTATCCCCGGACAGGGGAGAGGAGGCTACACCTTC. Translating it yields CASSIPGQGRGGYTF.

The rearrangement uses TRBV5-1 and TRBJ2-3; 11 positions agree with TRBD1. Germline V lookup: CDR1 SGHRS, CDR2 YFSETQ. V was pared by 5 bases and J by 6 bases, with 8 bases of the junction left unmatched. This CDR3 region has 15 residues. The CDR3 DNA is TGCGCCAGCAGTTCGGACAGGGGGCCCCCGGATACGCAGTATTTT. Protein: CASSSDRGPPDTQYF.

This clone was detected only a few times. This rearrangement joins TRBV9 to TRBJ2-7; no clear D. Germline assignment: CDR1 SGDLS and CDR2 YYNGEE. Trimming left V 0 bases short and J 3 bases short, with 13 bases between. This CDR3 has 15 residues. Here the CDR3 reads CASSVGGSALYEQYF. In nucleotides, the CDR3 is TGTGCCAGCAGCGTAGGGGGTTCCGCGCTCTACGAGCAGTACTTC.

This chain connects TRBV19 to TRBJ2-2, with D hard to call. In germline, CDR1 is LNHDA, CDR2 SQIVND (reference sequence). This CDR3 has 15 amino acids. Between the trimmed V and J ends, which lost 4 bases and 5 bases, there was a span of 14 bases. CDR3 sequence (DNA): TGTGCCAGTAGTACCAACCTTCTAACAACCGGGGAGCTGTTTTTT. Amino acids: CASSTNLLTTGELFF.

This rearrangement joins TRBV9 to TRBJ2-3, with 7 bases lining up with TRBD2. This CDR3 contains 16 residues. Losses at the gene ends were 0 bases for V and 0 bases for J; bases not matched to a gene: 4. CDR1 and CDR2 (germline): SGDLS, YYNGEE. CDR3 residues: CASSVVVSGSTDTQYF. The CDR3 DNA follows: TGTGCCAGCAGCGTAGTGGTTAGCGGGAGCACAGATACGCAGTATTTT.

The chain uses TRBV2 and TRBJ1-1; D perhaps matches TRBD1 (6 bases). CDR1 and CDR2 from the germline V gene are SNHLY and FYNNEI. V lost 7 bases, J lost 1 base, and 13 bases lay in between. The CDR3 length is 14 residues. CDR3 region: CASTKGVGNTEAFF. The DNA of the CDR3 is TGTGCCAGCACTAAGGGGGTTGGGAACACTGAAGCTTTCTTT.

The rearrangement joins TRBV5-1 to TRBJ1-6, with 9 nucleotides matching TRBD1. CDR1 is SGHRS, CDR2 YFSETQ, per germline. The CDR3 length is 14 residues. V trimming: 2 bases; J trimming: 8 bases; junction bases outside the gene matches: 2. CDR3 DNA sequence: TGCGCCAGCAGCTTTACAGGGGGCTATTCACCCCTCCACTTT. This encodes CASSFTGGYSPLHF.

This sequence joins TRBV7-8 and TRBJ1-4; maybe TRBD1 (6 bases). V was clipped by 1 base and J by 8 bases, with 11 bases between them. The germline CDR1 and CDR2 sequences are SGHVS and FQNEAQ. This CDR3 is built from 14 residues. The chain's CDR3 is CASSLGTVGEKLFF. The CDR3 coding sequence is TGTGCCAGCAGCTTAGGGACAGTGGGAGAAAAACTGTTTTTT.

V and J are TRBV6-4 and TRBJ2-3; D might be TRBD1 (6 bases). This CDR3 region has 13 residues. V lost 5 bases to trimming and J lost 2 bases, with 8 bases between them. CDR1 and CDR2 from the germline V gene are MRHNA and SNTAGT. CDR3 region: CASSTGPTDTQYF. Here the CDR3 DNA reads TGTGCCAGCAGTACAGGGCCCACAGATACGCAGTATTTT.

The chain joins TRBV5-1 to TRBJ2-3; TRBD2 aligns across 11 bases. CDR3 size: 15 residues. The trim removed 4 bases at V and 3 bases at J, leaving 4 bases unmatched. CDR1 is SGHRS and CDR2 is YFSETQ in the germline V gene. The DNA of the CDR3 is TGCGCCAGCAGCGAGGGACTAGCGGAGACAGATACGCAGTATTTT. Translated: CASSEGLAETDTQYF.

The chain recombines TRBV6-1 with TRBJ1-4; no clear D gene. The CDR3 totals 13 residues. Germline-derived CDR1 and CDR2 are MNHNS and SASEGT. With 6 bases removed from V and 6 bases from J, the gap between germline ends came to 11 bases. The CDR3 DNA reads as TGTGCCAGCAGGGTCAGGCTGGATGAAAAACTGTTTTTT. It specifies CASRVRLDEKLFF.

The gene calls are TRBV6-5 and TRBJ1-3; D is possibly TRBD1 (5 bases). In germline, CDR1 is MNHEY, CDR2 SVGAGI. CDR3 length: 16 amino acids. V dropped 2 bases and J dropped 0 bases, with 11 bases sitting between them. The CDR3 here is CASSYDRTSSGNTIYF. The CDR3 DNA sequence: TGTGCCAGCAGTTACGATCGGACAAGCTCTGGAAACACCATATATTTT.

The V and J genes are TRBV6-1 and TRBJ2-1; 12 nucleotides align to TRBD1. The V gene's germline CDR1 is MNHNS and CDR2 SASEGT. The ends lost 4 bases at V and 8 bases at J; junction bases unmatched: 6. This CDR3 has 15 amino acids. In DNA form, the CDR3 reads TGTGCCAGCAGTGGGGGACAGGGGGCGTACTATGAGCAGTTCTTC. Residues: CASSGGQGAYYEQFF.